A single sample gave rise to the 15 T cell receptor beta chains below, sequenced in a study of shared clonotypes between healthy human individuals. Repertoires were generated with immunoSEQ multiplex PCR, while TCRdb's copy carries only in-frame clones and drops some. The sample holds approximately 2.1 million clones, approximately 95% seen once. The sequenced sample was naive CD4+ T cells from PBMCs. Subset in this sample: CD45RA+ positively selected. The receptor source for this set is a man aged 18 to 29 in good health. Some clones in this sample may be carry-over from other donors' samples.

In DNA, the CDR3 is TGCGCCAGCGGACTTTTAGCAGATACGCAGTATTTT. This encodes CASGLLADTQYF. This rearrangement joins TRBV5-1 to TRBJ2-3; TRBD2 is a possible D gene (5 bases). CDR1 and CDR2 from the germline V gene are SGHRS and YFSETQ. This CDR3 is 12 amino acids long. V lost 7 bases and J lost 4, with 10 bases in between.

The chain employs TRBV7-2 and TRBJ1-3, with 7 bases that match TRBD1. V lost 0 bases to trimming and J lost 2 bases; unmatched junction nucleotides: 16. Looked up from germline, CDR1 is SGHTA and CDR2 is FQGNSA. The CDR3 length is 20 residues. The chain's CDR3 is CASSLARPHTGARAGNTIYF. The CDR3 DNA reads as TGTGCCAGCAGCTTAGCTCGGCCTCATACAGGGGCGCGGGCTGGAAACACCATATATTTT.

The chain has TRBV6-1 and TRBJ2-7; 7 nucleotides match TRBD2. The CDR3 extends over 14 amino acids. The germline CDR1 and CDR2 sequences are MNHNS and SASEGT. Trimming took 11 bases from V and 2 from J; bases not matched to a gene: 12. DNA of the CDR3: TGTGCCCTTTCACCAAGGACTAGGACCTACGAGCAGTACTTC. Amino acid sequence: CALSPRTRTYEQYF.

The chain employs TRBV28 and TRBJ1-2; 10 nucleotides align to TRBD1. CDR3 length: 14 residues. V shed 5 bases and J 6 bases; nucleotides not matched to a gene: 6. Germline V gene sequence: CDR1 MDHEN, CDR2 SYDVKM. CDR3 in amino acids: CASSPPDRGHGYTF. CDR3 bases: TGTGCCAGCAGTCCCCCCGACAGGGGGCATGGCTACACCTTC.

The chain carries TRBV6-1 and TRBJ2-7; 10 bases match TRBD2. Germline V gene sequence: CDR1 MNHNS, CDR2 SASEGT. The CDR3 is 15 residues long. Trimming removed 7 bases from V and 3 bases from J; junction bases left unmatched: 9. This CDR3 is CASTLAGVFLYEQYF. The CDR3 coding sequence is TGTGCCAGCACCCTAGCGGGAGTATTCCTCTACGAGCAGTACTTC.

Remarks on this clone: In the same sample, other DNA sequences code for this CDR3. J is TRBJ2-7 and V is TRBV6-1; TRBD1 matches at 7 bases. Looked up from germline, CDR1 is MNHNS and CDR2 is SASEGT. The CDR3 has 13 amino acids. J lost 3 bases, V lost 6 bases, and 5 bases had no gene match. Here the CDR3 DNA reads TGTGCCAGCAGCGAACAGGGGAGCTACGAGCAGTACTTC. This codes for CASSEQGSYEQYF.

This chain links TRBV28 with TRBJ1-1; a possible D gene is TRBD1 (6 bases). Trimming left V 9 bases short and J 4 bases short, with 15 bases between. This CDR3 is built from 13 residues. From germline, CDR1 is MDHEN and CDR2 SYDVKM. DNA of the CDR3: TGTGCCAGTTGGACAGTCGTGGGCACTGAAGCTTTCTTT. Translated, it gives CASWTVVGTEAFF.

In DNA form, the CDR3 reads TGTGCCAGCAGTTTTGTCGCGTCGCACAGAGGGGGCCCAGCGGGAGGGGGCAATGAGCAGTTCTTC. It encodes CASSFVASHRGGPAGGGNEQFF. The V and J genes are TRBV28 and TRBJ2-1; 10 bases match TRBD2. Germline CDR1 MDHEN, CDR2 SYDVKM. The CDR3 is 22 amino acids. Trimming cost V 3 bases and J 6 bases; bases outside gene matches: 26.

This sequence joins TRBV5-6 and TRBJ2-3; tentatively, D is TRBD2 (6 bases). Per germline, CDR1 SGHDT and CDR2 YYEEEE. The CDR3 runs to 17 residues. V was cut by 0 bases and J by 2 bases, with 16 bases left in between. CDR3 DNA: TGTGCCAGCAGCTTGGCCAGTGGGAGGACCTACACAGATACGCAGTATTTT. Translation: CASSLASGRTYTDTQYF.

The chain combines TRBV5-1 with TRBJ1-2; D might be TRBD1 (5 bases). V lost 4 bases, J lost 8 bases, and 18 bases lay in between. The germline CDR1 and CDR2 sequences are SGHRS and YFSETQ. The CDR3 is 14 amino acids. This CDR3 reads CASSVDSPWGGYTF. In DNA form, the CDR3 reads TGCGCCAGCAGCGTCGACAGTCCGTGGGGAGGCTACACCTTC.

This chain connects TRBV5-4 to TRBJ1-2; a weak D match, TRBD1 (5 bases). CDR3 length equals 15 residues. Per germline, CDR1 SGHNT and CDR2 YYREEE (reference sequence). The germline V and J ends were trimmed by 4 bases and 6 bases, with 19 bases remaining between them. The CDR3 is CASSPAGGKRDGYTF. CDR3 nucleotide sequence: TGTGCCAGCAGCCCCGCGGGGGGTAAGAGGGATGGCTACACCTTC.

V and J are TRBV9 and TRBJ2-2, with D perhaps assigned TRBD1 or TRBD2 (5 bases each). Trimming took 7 bases from V and 3 from J, leaving 10 bases between them. CDR3 length equals 13 residues. Germline loops: CDR1 SGDLS, CDR2 YYNGEE. CDR3 DNA: TGTGCCAGCTCACGAGGGGACACCGGGGAGCTGTTTTTT. Amino acid sequence: CASSRGDTGELFF.

V gene TRBV5-5 combines with J gene TRBJ1-1, with D unresolved. Trimming removed 4 bases from V and 1 base from J, with 14 bases in between. From germline, CDR1 is SGHKS and CDR2 YYEKEE (reference sequence). This CDR3 region has 15 residues. CDR3 in amino acids: CASSPADLRNTEAFF. CDR3 nucleotides: TGTGCCAGCAGCCCCGCCGATCTACGGAACACTGAAGCTTTCTTT.

The chain joins TRBV29-1 to TRBJ2-5; 10 bases line up with TRBD1. The CDR3 is 13 amino acids. Germline CDR1 and CDR2: SQVTM and ANQGSEA. V was pared by 7 bases and J by 5 bases, with 7 bases of the junction left unmatched. The CDR3 DNA reads TGCAGCGAGATGGACAGGGGGTTGGAGACCCAGTACTTC. The encoded protein is CSEMDRGLETQYF.

CDR3 protein: CASSPRQGAGYEQYF. The DNA for the CDR3 is TGTGCCAGCAGTCCCCGACAGGGGGCTGGCTACGAGCAGTACTTC. The chain couples TRBV6-6 to TRBJ2-7; 10 bases align to TRBD1. Germline V gene sequence: CDR1 MNHNY, CDR2 SVGAGI (reference sequence). J gave up 3 bases and V 5 bases, and 7 bases lay outside the gene matches. The CDR3 contains 15 residues.